This entry lists 14 T cell receptor beta chains sequenced from one sample in a study of regulatory T cells in long-lasting Graves disease. Researchers made TCR beta libraries by using iRepertoire HTBI primers and running Arm-PCR on CDR3 regions. TCRdb re-derived calls from the multiplex PCR reads in MiXCR, one entry per CDR3 protein. The sample lists 350,000 to 500,000 distinct CDR3 sequences; 16% were seen once. As for time point: newly diagnosed GD, antithyroid drugs for less than 3 months. With RNA extracted from PBMCs as input, the TCR library was made. The sample also formed part of further work on T cells in Graves' hyperthyroidism and ophthalmopathy.

The sample here was peripheral blood mononuclear cells (PBMCs), taken at new diagnosis, from a patient treated with antithyroid drugs. The receptor source for this set is a woman in her twenties or thirties with Graves disease.

The chain joins TRBV19 to TRBJ2-5; D may be TRBD1 (5 bases). Trimming stripped 4 bases from V and 0 bases from J, with 12 bases between. Germline-derived CDR1 and CDR2 are LNHDA and SQIVND (reference sequence). The length of the CDR3 is 15 residues. The CDR3 nucleotides read TGTGCCAGTAGTAAAGGGGATTTGTACCAAGAGACCCAGTACTTC. Translating gives CASSKGDLYQETQYF.

The chain links TRBV9 to TRBJ1-3; D possibly corresponds to TRBD1 (6 bases). V lost 4 bases and J 2 bases, leaving 13 bases between the germline ends. Germline V gene lookup returns CDR1 SGDLS and CDR2 YYNGEE. There are 15 residues in the CDR3. This CDR3 is CASSPKGGPGNTIYF. The CDR3 DNA reads TGTGCCAGCAGCCCTAAGGGGGGGCCTGGAAACACCATATATTTT. Supplemented by reference TRBV9 and TRBJ1-3, the full variable domain reads DSGVTQTPKHLITATGQRVTLRCSPRSGDLSVYWYQQSLDQGLQFLIQYYNGEERAKGNILERFSAQQFPDLHSELNLSSLELGDSALYFCASSPKGGPGNTIYFGEGSWLTVV.

This clonotype was observed a handful of times. The chain employs TRBV30 and TRBJ2-1, with 9 bases aligning to TRBD2. CDR3 length: 16 residues. With V trimmed by 2 bases and J by 9 bases, 14 bases remained unmatched. CDR1 is GTSNPN and CDR2 is SVGIG in the germline V gene (reference sequence). The CDR3 coding sequence is TGTGCCTGGAGTACCCACGGCCAGCGGGAGGTCTCTGAGCAGTTCTTC. Translating gives CAWSTHGQREVSEQFF.

The V gene is TRBV5-1, the J gene TRBJ2-7; D uncertain. The CDR3 runs 14 residues. CDR1 and CDR2 (germline): SGHRS, YFSETQ. V was clipped by 1 base and J by 1 base, with 9 bases between them. The CDR3 is CASSLSLNSYEQYF. In DNA, the CDR3 is TGCGCCAGCAGCTTGTCGCTAAATTCCTACGAGCAGTACTTC.

This clonotype has ten or more counts. The J gene is TRBJ2-7, the V gene TRBV27; D is unclear. CDR1 MNHEY and CDR2 SMNVEV come from the germline V gene (reference sequence). The CDR3 length is 13 residues. V lost 10 bases and J lost 2, with 15 bases in between. DNA for the CDR3: TGTGCCACCAGCGCCGTGGGAACCTACGAGCAGTACTTC. This encodes CATSAVGTYEQYF.

This chain uses TRBV4-1 with TRBJ2-1; D is possibly TRBD2 (5 bases). Germline V gene lookup returns CDR1 MGHRA and CDR2 YSYEKL. The CDR3 consists of 14 residues. The V gene lost 5 bases and the J gene lost 8 bases, with 16 bases spanning the gap. The CDR3 coding sequence is TGCGCCAGCAGCACGGAGAGGGCCGACGATGAGCAGTTCTTC. Translated: CASSTERADDEQFF.

J is TRBJ1-1 and V is TRBV10-3; 7 positions agree with TRBD1. CDR1 and CDR2 (germline): ENHRY, SYGVKD. The CDR3 consists of 15 residues. The ends lost 6 bases at V and 1 base at J; junction bases unmatched: 8. The CDR3 sequence: CAIREQGLGNTEAFF. The CDR3 region has the DNA TGTGCCATCAGGGAACAGGGGTTGGGGAACACTGAAGCTTTCTTT.

This clonotype was recorded many times. The chain joins TRBV27 to TRBJ1-2, with D tentatively TRBD1 (6 bases). The CDR3 has 15 residues. CDR1 MNHEY and CDR2 SMNVEV come from the germline V gene (reference sequence). The V and J ends lost 5 bases and 5 bases respectively, with 18 bases between them. The CDR3 reads CASSPGQPRAYGYTF. The CDR3 DNA reads as TGTGCCAGCAGTCCCGGACAGCCTAGGGCATATGGCTACACCTTC.

The CDR3 DNA sequence: TGTGCCAGCAGCCCGAGCGGGAGAGGGAGTAATGAGCAGTTCTTC. This sequence encodes CASSPSGRGSNEQFF. V is TRBV6-1 and J is TRBJ2-1; 8 bases agree with TRBD2. V was clipped by 6 bases and J by 7 bases; unmatched bases: 11. CDR1 is MNHNS, CDR2 SASEGT, per germline. The CDR3 contains 15 residues.

This clonotype was detected ten times or more. V and J are TRBV6-9 and TRBJ2-7, with 8 bases identical to TRBD1. Per the germline V gene, CDR1 is MNHGY and CDR2 is SVAAGI. CDR3 length: 16 amino acids. V was pared by 3 bases and J by 0 bases, with 7 bases of the junction left unmatched. Here the CDR3 reads CASSYSIGTGSYEQYF. The CDR3 region has the DNA TGTGCCAGCAGTTACTCTATCGGGACAGGCTCCTACGAGCAGTACTTC.

This clonotype appeared many times. At one end, the junction sequence differs from germline, possibly due to a read error. J is TRBJ2-2 and V is TRBV7-6, with unresolved D. Germline V gene data show CDR1 as SGHVS and CDR2 as FNYEAQ. The CDR3 totals 12 residues. Here the CDR3 DNA reads TGTGCCAGCAGCACGAACGCCGGGGAGCTGTTTTTT. Encoded protein: CASSTNAGELFF.

The V gene is TRBV4-2, the J gene TRBJ2-1; unclear D gene. This CDR3 has 13 residues. Germline CDR1 and CDR2: LGHNA and YNFKEQ. V shed 4 bases and J shed 10 bases, with 14 bases lying between them. The CDR3 sequence is CASSLNGPAEQFF. In nucleotides, the CDR3 is TGTGCCAGCAGCCTGAACGGTCCGGCGGAGCAGTTCTTC.

This clonotype was counted at least ten times. The gene calls are TRBV28 and TRBJ2-2; no reliable D call. This CDR3 spans 11 amino acids. Germline V gene sequence: CDR1 MDHEN, CDR2 SYDVKM. V was cut by 6 bases and J by 6 bases, with 5 bases left in between. Here the CDR3 reads CASRAPGELFF. The DNA of the CDR3 is TGTGCCAGCAGGGCTCCCGGGGAGCTGTTTTTT.

This clonotype was seen repeatedly, ten times or more. The rearrangement uses TRBV27 and TRBJ1-1; possibly TRBD1 for D (6 bases). Between the trimmed V and J ends, which lost 2 bases and 5 bases, there was a span of 12 bases. Looked up from germline, CDR1 is MNHEY and CDR2 is SMNVEV (reference sequence). The CDR3 has 14 residues. CDR3 sequence reads: CASSLQGRRTEAFF. The CDR3 DNA reads TGTGCCAGCAGTTTACAGGGGCGAAGGACTGAAGCTTTCTTT.